Listed below are T cell receptor beta chains from one sample, sequenced in a study of immune evolution from preneoplasia to lung adenocarcinoma. The protocol was immunoSEQ multiplex PCR, while the TCRdb copy is restricted to in-frame clones and leaves out a portion. Among approximately 7,100 clones, roughly 82% were seen once, and the ten largest hold roughly 6.5%. The sequenced material came from FFPE lung adenocarcinoma in situ tissue. Every receptor here comes from a person aged 60 to 85 with lung adenocarcinoma. Each CDR3 is given with its conserved first and last residue. The D gene is left open where the match is weak. Expanded clones get a size class; other rows say once, few or many, or leave the size out.

j_call d_call clone_size v_call cdr3_aa cdr3_nt
TRBJ2-3 TRBD1 NA TRBV10-1 CASSEGQGARYTQYF TGCGCCAGCAGTGAGGGCCAGGGGGCGCGATATACGCAGTATTTT
TRBJ1-5 NA NA TRBV6-1 CASSEGWESNQPQHF TGTGCCAGCAGTGAAGGGTGGGAGAGCAATCAGCCCCAGCATTTT
TRBJ1-3 NA NA TRBV2 CASSSDISGNTIYF TGTGCCAGCAGTAGTGACATCTCTGGAAACACCATATATTTT
TRBJ2-5 NA few TRBV9 CASSVEGWGETQYF TGTGCCAGCAGCGTAGAAGGATGGGGAGAGACCCAGTACTTC
TRBJ2-7 NA NA TRBV5-4 CASSLVPGITYEQYF TGTGCCAGCAGCTTGGTTCCGGGAATTACCTACGAGCAGTACTTC
TRBJ1-1 TRBD1 few TRBV5-1 CASSFTGQAAFF TGCGCCAGCAGCTTCACGGGACAGGCCGCTTTCTTT
TRBJ2-5 NA NA TRBV7-6 CASSLEAETQYF TGTGCCAGCAGCTTAGAAGCAGAGACCCAGTACTTC
TRBJ2-5 TRBD2 NA TRBV6-6 CASSSGLSETQYF TGTGCCAGCAGCTCGGGACTAAGCGAGACCCAGTACTTC
TRBJ1-5 NA NA TRBV5-1 CASSPAPSDQPQHF TGCGCCAGCAGCCCGGCCCCGTCGGATCAGCCCCAGCATTTT
TRBJ1-1 NA NA TRBV11-1 CASSLGRKGNTEAFF TGTGCCAGCAGCTTAGGGAGGAAGGGGAACACTGAAGCTTTCTTT
TRBJ1-2 NA NA TRBV9 CASSGLVGGTHYGYTF TGTGCCAGCAGCGGCCTTGTCGGGGGGACGCACTATGGCTACACCTTC
TRBJ2-1 NA NA TRBV6-5 CASSYGDGSSYNEQFF TGTGCCAGCAGTTACGGGGACGGTAGCTCCTACAATGAGCAGTTCTTC
TRBJ2-3 NA NA TRBV9 CASSEGVRTDTQYF TGTGCCAGCAGCGAGGGGGTGCGCACAGATACGCAGTATTTT
TRBJ1-5 NA NA TRBV4-3 CASSHERSQPQHF TGCGCCAGCAGCCACGAAAGGAGTCAGCCCCAGCATTTT
TRBJ2-1 NA NA TRBV11-2 CASSSVSDEQFF TGTGCCAGCAGCTCAGTTAGTGACGAGCAGTTCTTC
TRBJ2-3 TRBD2 NA TRBV7-3 CASSPPGGSTDTQYF TGTGCCAGCAGCCCCCCGGGGGGTAGCACAGATACGCAGTATTTT
TRBJ1-1 NA NA TRBV2 CANLLGGEAFF TGTGCCAACCTACTGGGGGGTGAGGCTTTCTTT
TRBJ1-6 NA NA TRBV7-8 CASSFENSPLHF TGTGCCAGCAGCTTTGAGAATTCACCCCTCCACTTT
TRBJ1-4 TRBD1 NA TRBV19 CASSTGRDRVGEKLFF TGTGCCAGTAGTACCGGCCGGGACAGGGTAGGAGAAAAACTGTTTTTT
TRBJ2-3 NA NA TRBV5-1 CASSLVTDTQYF TGCGCCAGCAGCTTGGTCACAGATACGCAGTATTTT
TRBJ2-2 TRBD1 NA TRBV14 CASRRTGTGSPGELFF TGTGCCAGCAGACGTACCGGGACAGGGTCACCGGGGGAGCTGTTTTTT
TRBJ2-1 TRBD2 NA TRBV19 CASSTPTSGGQGYNKNEQFF TGTGCCAGTAGTACCCCGACTAGCGGGGGGCAAGGATACAATAAAAATGAGCAGTTCTTC
TRBJ1-5 NA NA TRBV7-2 CASSLNPRGYQPQHF TGTGCCAGCAGCTTGAACCCCCGGGGGTATCAGCCCCAGCATTTT
TRBJ2-1 TRBD2 few TRBV18 CASSRLAGGQSSYNEQFF TGTGCCAGCTCAAGACTAGCGGGGGGGCAGAGCTCCTACAATGAGCAGTTCTTC
TRBJ2-2 TRBD2 NA TRBV4-1 CASSPIGLAGGHTGELFF TGCGCCAGCAGCCCTATCGGACTAGCGGGGGGGCACACCGGGGAGCTGTTTTTT
TRBJ1-4 NA NA TRBV4-2 CASSQGGVGDEKLFF TGTGCCAGCAGCCAAGGAGGGGTAGGGGATGAAAAACTGTTTTTT
TRBJ1-6 NA NA TRBV14 CASSQEGVSPLHF TGTGCCAGCAGCCAAGAGGGGGTTTCACCCCTCCACTTT
TRBJ2-5 TRBD2 NA TRBV2 CASSESLAGGPETQYF TGTGCCAGCAGTGAATCCCTAGCGGGGGGGCCGGAGACCCAGTACTTC
TRBJ1-5 TRBD1 NA TRBV12-5 CASGIGTGGGNQPQHF TGTGCTAGTGGAATCGGGACAGGGGGAGGCAATCAGCCCCAGCATTTT
TRBJ1-4 TRBD1 NA TRBV9 CASSARQGPEKLFF TGTGCCAGCAGCGCCAGACAGGGACCTGAAAAACTGTTTTTT
TRBJ1-1 NA NA TRBV29-1 CSVGGGMNTEAFF TGCAGCGTTGGTGGGGGGATGAACACTGAAGCTTTCTTT
TRBJ2-3 NA NA TRBV11-3 CASSFNPADTQYF TGTGCCAGCAGCTTTAATCCAGCAGATACGCAGTATTTT
TRBJ2-3 TRBD2 NA TRBV2 CASSETSGVGTDTQYF TGTGCCAGCAGTGAGACTAGCGGGGTTGGCACAGATACGCAGTATTTT
TRBJ2-3 NA few TRBV2 CASSASGTDTQYF TGTGCCAGCAGTGCTAGCGGCACAGATACGCAGTATTTT
TRBJ1-1 NA NA TRBV18 CASSPGLTEAFF TGTGCCAGCTCACCGGGACTCACTGAAGCTTTCTTT
TRBJ1-1 NA NA TRBV28 CASSSGSRNTEAFF TGTGCCAGCAGTTCCGGGTCCCGGAACACTGAAGCTTTCTTT
TRBJ2-2 NA NA TRBV15 CATSRVDGELFF TGTGCCACCAGCAGAGTAGACGGGGAGCTGTTTTTT
TRBJ2-3 TRBD2 NA TRBV5-4 CASSPSAGSTDTQYF TGCGCCAGCAGCCCCTCAGCGGGGAGCACAGATACGCAGTATTTT
TRBJ2-2 NA NA TRBV7-8 CASSFYSRAGELFF TGTGCCAGCAGCTTTTACAGCAGGGCCGGGGAGCTGTTTTTT
TRBJ1-3 TRBD1 NA TRBV7-8 CASSSRGTGFGNTIYF TGTGCCAGCAGCTCTAGGGGGACAGGGTTTGGAAACACCATATATTTT
TRBJ1-6 TRBD1 NA TRBV7-8 CASSLAGQGNSPLHF TGTGCCAGCAGCTTAGCCGGACAGGGAAACTCACCCCTCCACTTT
TRBJ2-2 TRBD1 NA TRBV5-4 CASKDRDRPGELFF TGTGCCAGCAAAGACAGGGACCGGCCCGGGGAGCTGTTTTTT
TRBJ2-3 NA NA TRBV7-2 CASSSRSSADTQYF TGTGCCAGCAGCTCCCGCTCCTCTGCAGATACGCAGTATTTT
TRBJ2-5 TRBD2 NA TRBV18 CASSPVAAGETQYF TGTGCCAGCTCCCCGGTTGCAGCGGGGGAGACCCAGTACTTC
TRBJ1-2 TRBD1 NA TRBV19 CASSPLDRYYGYTF TGTGCCAGTAGTCCCTTGGACAGGTACTATGGCTACACCTTC
TRBJ1-1 NA NA TRBV7-2 CASSLGAGVRAEAFF TGTGCCAGCAGCTTAGGGGCAGGCGTCAGGGCTGAAGCTTTCTTT